The TCR beta chain described here comes from a study of T cells after yellow fever vaccination. Germline loops: CDR1 SGHAT, CDR2 FQNNGV. The CDR3 has 15 amino acids. The V end was cut by 5 bases, the J end by 7 bases, with 18 bases between. One entry per CDR3 protein, called by TCRdb with MiXCR from the 5' RACE reads. Of more than 300,000 distinct CDR3 sequences listed, 6.8% are singletons. This clonotype was detected many times. The sequenced sample was PBMCs, obtained more than 35 days after the first yellow fever vaccination. This chain links TRBV11-2 with TRBJ2-1, with D uncertain. The TCR was taken from a man younger than 35 who received the YFV17D yellow fever vaccine. CDR3 protein: CASSPENSFGNEQFF. DNA for the CDR3: TGTGCCAGCAGCCCTGAGAACTCCTTTGGGAATGAGCAGTTCTTC. The full variable domain, completed using reference TRBV11-2 and TRBJ2-1, is EAGVAQSPRYKIIEKRQSVAFWCNPISGHATLYWYQQILGQGPKLLIQFQNNGVVDDSQLPKDRFSAERLKGVDSTLKIQPAKLEDSAVYLCASSPENSFGNEQFFGPGTRLTVL.